The 25 T cell receptor beta chains given below trace back to one sample, sequenced in a study of blood T cell repertoires in COVID-19. Measured with immunoSEQ multiplex PCR; TCRdb has only the in-frame clones, and not every one. In the table there are 50,000 to 80,000 clones, approximately 89% of which are singletons. The sample was peripheral blood. The receptors derive from a man aged 55 to 69 with acute or convalescent COVID-19.

The chain joins TRBV6-5 to TRBJ1-5, with 8 bases aligning to TRBD1. There are 15 residues in the CDR3. Unmatched junction bases numbered 8, after V lost 8 bases and J lost 2 bases. The V gene's germline CDR1 is MNHEY and CDR2 SVGAGI. CDR3: CASALMDRGNQPQHF. In DNA form, the CDR3 reads TGTGCCAGCGCTTTAATGGACAGGGGCAATCAGCCCCAGCATTTT.

The CDR3 DNA sequence: TGTGCCAGCAGTGAAGTGGGCAGCCGAAATGGCTACACCTTC. Translated, it gives CASSEVGSRNGYTF. The V and J genes are TRBV6-1 and TRBJ1-2; D call uncertain. From germline, CDR1 is MNHNS and CDR2 SASEGT. This CDR3 spans 14 amino acids. V was trimmed by 1 base and J by 6 bases, leaving 12 bases between them.

The rearrangement links TRBV6-6 to TRBJ1-3, with a tentative D call TRBD1 (6 bases). The CDR3 consists of 14 residues. Looked up from germline, CDR1 is MNHNY and CDR2 is SVGAGI (reference sequence). Deletions cut 9 bases from V and 0 bases from J, with 12 bases between. The CDR3 loop reads CASSDRYSGNTIYF. The CDR3 nucleotides are TGTGCCAGTTCCGACAGGTACTCTGGAAACACCATATATTTT.

This clone was seen a single time. V is TRBV12-2 and J is TRBJ1-2; the table's TRBD1 call for D was not verified on the DNA. TRBV12-2 is recorded as a pseudogene. This CDR3 has 12 residues. Written as DNA, the CDR3 is TGTGCAAGTCGCTTAGCGTTCAGGGTCTCATCCTTC. Translation: CASRLAFRVSSF.

This clone has a single count. The chain links TRBV9 to TRBJ2-4; D call uncertain. CDR1 and CDR2 from the germline V gene are SGDLS and YYNGEE. Trimming stripped 0 bases from V and 0 bases from J, with 10 bases between. The CDR3 is 16 residues long. DNA for the CDR3: TGTGCCAGCAGCGTAGGGTCAGGTCTAGCCAAAAACATTCAGTACTTC. It is translated as CASSVGSGLAKNIQYF.

The chain carries TRBV7-9 and TRBJ2-5; TRBD1 matches 8 bases. Germline values: CDR1 SEHNR, CDR2 FQNEAQ (reference sequence). This CDR3 is built from 15 residues. The ends lost 2 bases at V and 2 bases at J; junction bases unmatched: 4. CDR3 sequence reads: CASSLSGQGQETQYF. In nucleotides, the CDR3 is TGTGCCAGCAGCTTAAGCGGACAGGGTCAAGAGACCCAGTACTTC.

The chain joins TRBV2 to TRBJ1-2; D perhaps matches TRBD1 (5 bases). The CDR3 consists of 16 residues. Germline CDR1 is SNHLY and CDR2 is FYNNEI. Trimming took 6 bases from V and 2 from J, leaving 19 bases between them. CDR3 sequence: CASSPLYGGGNYGYTF. The CDR3 coding sequence is TGTGCCAGCAGCCCCCTATACGGCGGGGGGAACTATGGCTACACCTTC.

The chain couples TRBV19 to TRBJ1-1, with 12 bases matching TRBD1. From germline, CDR1 is LNHDA and CDR2 SQIVND (reference sequence). V lost 5 bases to trimming and J lost 8 bases; unmatched junction nucleotides: 3. This CDR3 is 13 amino acids long. The CDR3 nucleotides are TGTGCCAGTAGTCACGGGACAGGGGGCGAAGCTTTCTTT. Protein sequence: CASSHGTGGEAFF.

DNA for the CDR3: TGTGCCAGCAGTTCTACAGGGCTACGAAACACCATATATTTT. It specifies CASSSTGLRNTIYF. This chain uses TRBV27 with TRBJ1-3; D is perhaps TRBD1 (6 bases). Germline CDR1 reads MNHEY; CDR2 reads SMNVEV (reference sequence). The CDR3 spans 14 residues. The V gene lost 4 bases and the J gene lost 5 bases, with 12 bases spanning the gap.

The chain recombines TRBV7-9 with TRBJ1-4; 8 nucleotides match TRBD1. The CDR3 loop spans 16 amino acids. The germline CDR1 and CDR2 sequences are SEHNR and FQNEAQ (reference sequence). J gave up 2 bases and V 4 bases, and 6 bases lay outside the gene matches. The CDR3 protein is CASSSRTGTTNEKLFF. CDR3 in DNA: TGTGCCAGCAGCTCCCGGACAGGGACTACTAATGAAAAACTGTTTTTT.

This clone has only one observation. The chain couples TRBV30 to TRBJ1-3; D is undetermined. CDR1 and CDR2 (germline): GTSNPN, SVGIG (reference sequence). The CDR3 has 14 residues. Between the trimmed V and J ends, which lost 4 bases and 1 base, there was a span of 11 bases. The CDR3 loop reads CAWNTGASGNTIYF. The CDR3 DNA reads TGTGCCTGGAATACGGGAGCGTCTGGAAACACCATATATTTT.

This chain links TRBV11-2 with TRBJ2-1; D not resolved. The CDR3 loop spans 12 amino acids. Germline lookup yields CDR1 SGHAT and CDR2 FQNNGV. Between the trimmed V and J ends, which lost 4 bases and 6 bases, there was a span of 7 bases. In DNA, the CDR3 is TGTGCCAGCAGCTCAGGCTTCAATGAGCAGTTCTTC. Its translation: CASSSGFNEQFF.

The V gene is TRBV23-1, the J gene TRBJ2-5, with D tentatively TRBD2 (7 bases). TRBV23-1 is treated as an ORF (open reading frame) with a function not yet certain. Trimming stripped 2 bases from V and 7 bases from J, with 11 bases between. This CDR3 spans 13 amino acids. This CDR3 reads CASSQGQRGTQYF. The CDR3 DNA is TGCGCCAGCAGTCAAGGACAGCGGGGGACCCAGTACTTC.

This sequence joins TRBV6-5 and TRBJ1-2; 9 bases align to TRBD1. The CDR3 spans 13 residues. Germline assignment: CDR1 MNHEY and CDR2 SVGAGI. J lost 6 bases, V lost 6 bases, and 5 bases had no gene match. As DNA, the CDR3 is TGTGCCAGCAGGGGACAGGGTTGGGATGGCTACACCTTC. It is translated as CASRGQGWDGYTF.

J is TRBJ1-1 and V is TRBV5-1, with 8 bases that match TRBD1. The CDR3 extends over 16 amino acids. Germline V gives CDR1 SGHRS, CDR2 YFSETQ. V shed 5 bases and J 0 bases; nucleotides not matched to a gene: 9. CDR3 loop: CASRHGTGNMNTEAFF. The DNA for the CDR3 is TGCGCCAGCAGACACGGGACAGGTAACATGAACACTGAAGCTTTCTTT.

The chain carries TRBV9 and TRBJ1-4, with 7 bases fitting TRBD1. CDR3 length: 15 residues. V lost 0 bases and J lost 7; bases outside the gene matches: 6. From germline, CDR1 is SGDLS and CDR2 YYNGEE. CDR3 sequence (DNA): TGTGCCAGCAGCGTAGGACAGGGAAAAAGTGAAAAACTGTTTTTT. Protein product: CASSVGQGKSEKLFF.

This rearrangement joins TRBV11-2 to TRBJ1-4; D may be TRBD1 (5 bases). Germline values: CDR1 SGHAT, CDR2 FQNNGV. V was cut by 2 bases and J by 4 bases, with 11 bases left in between. The CDR3 contains 15 residues. The CDR3, as DNA: TGTGCCAGCAGCTTACAATCCGGGGGTAATGAAAAACTGTTTTTT. It specifies CASSLQSGGNEKLFF.

V is TRBV10-2 and J is TRBJ1-1; 7 nucleotides line up with TRBD1. The CDR3 spans 17 residues. The V segment lost 2 bases and the J segment 1 base; nucleotides outside the gene matches: 10. CDR1 is WSHSY, CDR2 SAAADI, per germline. The CDR3 is CASSEMVPGQANTEAFF. In nucleotides, the CDR3 is TGCGCCAGCAGTGAGATGGTCCCCGGACAGGCGAACACTGAAGCTTTCTTT.

The V call is TRBV2, the J call TRBJ2-3, with a possible D match to TRBD1 (6 bases). Trimming left V 5 bases short and J 1 base short, with 13 bases between. Germline CDR1 reads SNHLY; CDR2 reads FYNNEI. The CDR3 contains 15 residues. The CDR3 region has the DNA TGTGCCAGCAGTTATGGACAGATGGGCACAGATACGCAGTATTTT. Amino acids: CASSYGQMGTDTQYF.

J is TRBJ1-3 and V is TRBV7-9; TRBD1 might be the D (5 bases). The CDR3 runs 18 residues. Germline V gene data show CDR1 as SEHNR and CDR2 as FQNEAQ (reference sequence). Trimming shortened V by 5 bases and J by 0 bases, and 20 bases separated the two germline ends. The CDR3 DNA sequence: TGTGCCAGCAGCCTCCTCGGGAGGGGTGAGGGCTCTGGAAACACCATATATTTT. Translated, it gives CASSLLGRGEGSGNTIYF.

The J gene is TRBJ1-4, the V gene TRBV18, with D unresolved. The CDR3 loop spans 15 amino acids. In germline, CDR1 is KGHSH, CDR2 LQKENI. V lost 5 bases and J 4 bases, leaving 14 bases between the germline ends. Written as DNA, the CDR3 is TGTGCCAGCTCATCCGGACTCAACGTTAATGAAAAACTGTTTTTT. It is translated as CASSSGLNVNEKLFF.

This clone was found once. The chain recombines TRBV29-1 with TRBJ1-2; 8 nucleotides match TRBD1. CDR1 and CDR2 (germline): SQVTM, ANQGSEA. This CDR3 comprises 15 residues. V shed 3 bases and J 5 bases; nucleotides not matched to a gene: 11. The CDR3 nucleotides read TGCAGCGTTGATGCAGTAGGACAGGGAGGTTATGGCTACACCTTC. This translates into CSVDAVGQGGYGYTF.

This chain joins TRBV6-5 and TRBJ1-4, with a weak D call TRBD1 (5 bases). Germline lookup yields CDR1 MNHEY and CDR2 SVGAGI. Trimming shortened V by 0 bases and J by 7 bases, and 15 bases separated the two germline ends. The CDR3 consists of 16 residues. The chain's CDR3 is CASSYSFPGISEKLFF. CDR3 nucleotides: TGTGCCAGCAGTTACTCGTTCCCAGGGATCAGTGAAAAACTGTTTTTT.

Concerning this clone: An end of the junction differs from the germline gene, which may be a read error. The chain joins TRBV7-8 to TRBJ2-2, with 15 bases that match TRBD2. Germline V gene lookup returns CDR1 SGHVS and CDR2 FQNEAQ. This CDR3 has 17 amino acids. The CDR3 DNA follows: TGTGCCAGCAGTTTAGGGACTAGCGGGGGGACCACCGGGGAGCTGTTTTTT. It encodes CASSLGTSGGTTGELFF.

This chain uses TRBV30 with TRBJ2-3; possible D gene TRBD2, 6 bases. Trimming took off 3 bases at V and 2 bases at J, with 18 bases between the two ends. CDR1 is GTSNPN, CDR2 SVGIG, per germline (reference sequence). CDR3 length equals 16 residues. The CDR3 DNA reads TGTGCCTGGAGCTCTAGCGTGGGGGTTGCCACAGATACGCAGTATTTT. Translating it yields CAWSSSVGVATDTQYF.